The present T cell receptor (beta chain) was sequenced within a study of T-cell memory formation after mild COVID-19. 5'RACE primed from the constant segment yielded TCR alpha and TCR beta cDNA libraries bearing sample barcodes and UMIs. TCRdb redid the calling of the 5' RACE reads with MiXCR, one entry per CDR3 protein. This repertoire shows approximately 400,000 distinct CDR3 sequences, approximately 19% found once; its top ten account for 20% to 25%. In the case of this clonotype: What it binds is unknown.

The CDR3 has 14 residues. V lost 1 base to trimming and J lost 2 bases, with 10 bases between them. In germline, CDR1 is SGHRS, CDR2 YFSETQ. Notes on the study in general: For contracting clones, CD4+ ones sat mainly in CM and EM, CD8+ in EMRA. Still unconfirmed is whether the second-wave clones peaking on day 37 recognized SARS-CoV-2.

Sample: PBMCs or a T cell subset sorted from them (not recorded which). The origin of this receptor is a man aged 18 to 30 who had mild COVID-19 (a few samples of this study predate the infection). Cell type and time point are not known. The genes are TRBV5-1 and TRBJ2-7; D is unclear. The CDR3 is CASSLLDGPYEQYF. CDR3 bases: TGCGCCAGCAGCTTGTTGGACGGACCCTACGAGCAGTACTTC.